Below are 26 T cell receptor beta chains sequenced from a single sample in a study of Tregs in tolerant kidney transplant recipients. Some clones are missing from TCRdb's copy, which holds only in-frame ones; the method was immunoSEQ multiplex PCR. Of tens of thousands of clones detected, 84% appear once; the ten largest clones hold 3.5% to 5.5%. The material sequenced was CD4+ T cells from blood. The source of these receptors is a human donor in good health.

The rearrangement uses TRBV4-2 and TRBJ1-1; D remains unclear. The CDR3 length is 14 residues. CDR1 is LGHNA, CDR2 YNFKEQ, per germline. The germline V and J ends were trimmed by 0 bases and 7 bases, with 12 bases remaining between them. This CDR3 reads CASSQEAGQREAFF. In DNA form, the CDR3 reads TGTGCCAGCAGCCAAGAGGCTGGGCAGCGTGAAGCTTTCTTT.

The chain employs TRBV2 and TRBJ2-7, with no clear D. Germline V gene sequence: CDR1 SNHLY, CDR2 FYNNEI. The V end was cut by 8 bases, the J end by 1 base, with 12 bases between. The CDR3 is 13 amino acids. The CDR3 here is CASGRQMSYEQYF. The CDR3 nucleotides are TGTGCCAGCGGGCGCCAGATGTCCTACGAGCAGTACTTC.

This chain connects TRBV18 to TRBJ2-7; 11 bases agree with TRBD2. With 6 bases clipped from V and 2 bases from J, the junction kept 6 bases outside the gene matches. The germline V gene encodes CDR1 KGHSH and CDR2 LQKENI. The CDR3 extends over 15 amino acids. The CDR3 sequence: CASSPGTSGTYEQYF. CDR3 nucleotides: TGTGCCAGCTCTCCCGGGACTAGCGGTACCTACGAGCAGTACTTC.

The genes are TRBV7-9 and TRBJ1-5, with unresolved D. Germline V CDR1 and CDR2: SEHNR, FQNEAQ (reference sequence). CDR3 length: 12 amino acids. V lost 7 bases, J lost 7 bases, and 11 bases lay in between. This CDR3 reads CASTLEGQPQHF. CDR3 sequence (DNA): TGTGCCAGCACCTTGGAGGGCCAGCCCCAGCATTTT.

This clone turned up a few times. Written as DNA, the CDR3 is TGCGCCAGCAGCCAACAGGCCTCTAACACTGAAGCTTTCTTT. Its protein is CASSQQASNTEAFF. The chain couples TRBV5-1 to TRBJ1-1, with D perhaps TRBD1 (5 bases). Germline CDR1 and CDR2: SGHRS and YFSETQ. The V end lost 4 bases, the J end lost 2 bases, and 12 bases lay between the germline ends. The CDR3 runs to 14 residues.

The chain employs TRBV9 and TRBJ2-3; 9 bases are shared with TRBD2. Germline V gene data show CDR1 as SGDLS and CDR2 as YYNGEE. The CDR3 spans 17 residues. V lost 4 bases and J lost 3; bases outside the gene matches: 12. The CDR3 bases are TGTGCCAGCAGCCTCACTCCAGCGGGGGGTATGACAGATACGCAGTATTTT. Protein sequence: CASSLTPAGGMTDTQYF.

The chain links TRBV11-2 to TRBJ1-5, with a possible D match to TRBD1 (6 bases). The CDR3 consists of 15 residues. The V gene lost 1 base and the J gene lost 0 bases, with 7 bases spanning the gap. Germline CDR1 and CDR2: SGHAT and FQNNGV. In nucleotides, the CDR3 is TGTGCCAGCAGCTTAGGGACAGATAGCAATCAGCCCCAGCATTTT. The encoded protein is CASSLGTDSNQPQHF.

The chain joins TRBV7-9 to TRBJ2-3; D ambiguous. In germline, CDR1 is SEHNR, CDR2 FQNEAQ (reference sequence). V lost 1 base to trimming and J lost 8 bases, with 10 bases between them. There are 13 residues in the CDR3. The CDR3: CASSLVTGGTQYF. The CDR3 DNA reads as TGTGCCAGCAGCTTAGTTACGGGTGGTACGCAGTATTTT.

The chain uses TRBV12-5 and TRBJ2-3, with TRBD1 matching 10 bases. The V and J ends lost 4 bases and 6 bases, in that order; junction bases with no gene match: 10. Germline V gene lookup returns CDR1 LGHNT and CDR2 FRNRAP. This CDR3 has 16 amino acids. The CDR3 sequence: CASGWETGGGRDTQYF. DNA for the CDR3: TGTGCTAGTGGTTGGGAGACAGGGGGCGGTCGGGATACGCAGTATTTT.

This chain joins TRBV29-1 and TRBJ1-4; 10 positions match TRBD1. V gave up 5 bases and J gave up 3 bases; unmatched junction bases: 6. The CDR3 runs to 15 residues. Per the germline V gene, CDR1 is SQVTM and CDR2 is ANQGSEA. CDR3 coding DNA: TGCAGCGTTACAGGGGGGACAGGGGCTAATGAAAAACTGTTTTTT. Its translation is CSVTGGTGANEKLFF.

This chain connects TRBV7-2 to TRBJ2-5; TRBD1 agrees at 10 bases. The CDR3 runs 16 residues. Germline V gene lookup returns CDR1 SGHTA and CDR2 FQGNSA. J lost 4 bases, V lost 4 bases, and 9 bases had no gene match. DNA for the CDR3: TGTGCCAGCAGCTCGCCCGGGACAGGGGCGTCAGAGACCCAGTACTTC. Its translation is CASSSPGTGASETQYF.

The V gene is TRBV5-8, the J gene TRBJ1-1; D unclear. The CDR3 extends over 15 amino acids. V lost 4 bases to trimming and J lost 5 bases, with 18 bases between them. Germline V gene sequence: CDR1 SGHTS, CDR2 YDEGEE. The DNA for the CDR3 is TGTGCCAGCAGCCTCACTATCTGGGGTTTGACTGAAGCTTTCTTT. Translating it yields CASSLTIWGLTEAFF.

This chain connects TRBV5-1 to TRBJ1-4; D not certain. V dropped 4 bases and J dropped 8 bases, with 12 bases sitting between them. CDR3 length equals 13 residues. Germline loops: CDR1 SGHRS, CDR2 YFSETQ. The CDR3 DNA is TGCGCCAGCAGCATGAGGACCGGGGAAAAACTGTTTTTT. It is translated as CASSMRTGEKLFF.

This clone was recorded only once. V usage is TRBV7-3 and J usage is TRBJ2-6; D remains ambiguous. V was trimmed by 1 base and J by 0 bases, leaving 10 bases between them. The CDR3 runs 17 residues. Looked up from germline, CDR1 is SGHTA and CDR2 is FQGTGA. CDR3 sequence: CASSLIGRISGANVLTF. The DNA for the CDR3 is TGTGCCAGCAGCTTAATTGGGCGGATCTCTGGGGCCAACGTCCTGACTTTC. Full variable domain (missing parts from reference TRBV7-3 and TRBJ2-6): GAGVSQTPSNKVTEKGKYVELRCDPISGHTALYWYRQSLGQGPEFLIYFQGTGAADDSGLPNDRFFAVRPEGSVSTLKIQRTERGDSAVYLCASSLIGRISGANVLTFGAGSRLTVL.

The chain is built from TRBV5-1 and TRBJ2-7; 10 bases align to TRBD1. Unmatched junction bases numbered 11, after V lost 4 bases and J lost 7 bases. From germline, CDR1 is SGHRS and CDR2 YFSETQ. The CDR3 consists of 15 residues. DNA for the CDR3: TGCGCCAGCAGCGCAGGGGACAGGGGAACGAGGGAGCAGTACTTC. It specifies CASSAGDRGTREQYF.

In its sample, this clone was seen a few times. The rearrangement links TRBV5-1 to TRBJ2-5, with 9 bases lining up with TRBD2. Germline V CDR1 and CDR2: SGHRS, YFSETQ. The V and J ends lost 4 bases and 4 bases, in that order; junction bases with no gene match: 8. The CDR3 extends over 15 amino acids. The DNA for the CDR3 is TGCGCCAGCAGCCGCGGAGCGGGAGGAGGAGAGACCCAGTACTTC. Protein: CASSRGAGGGETQYF.

This chain uses TRBV18 with TRBJ2-3; 8 bases map to TRBD2. Germline-derived CDR1 and CDR2 are KGHSH and LQKENI. The V and J ends lost 5 bases and 1 base, in that order; junction bases with no gene match: 5. This CDR3 region has 15 residues. The CDR3 bases are TGTGCCAGCTCATCCAAAGCGGGAGGCACAGATACGCAGTATTTT. This translates into CASSSKAGGTDTQYF.

The chain recombines TRBV21-1 with TRBJ2-5; the table's D gene call, TRBD1, was not cross checked with the DNA. TRBV21-1 is flagged as a pseudogene. This CDR3 spans 12 amino acids. The CDR3 DNA sequence: TGTGCCAGGGGACAGGGGCAGGGGACCCAGTACTTC. It encodes CARGQGQGTQYF.

This sequence joins TRBV12-5 and TRBJ2-7; D might be TRBD2 (6 bases). The V gene lost 5 bases and the J gene lost 6 bases, with 17 bases spanning the gap. The V gene's germline CDR1 is LGHNT and CDR2 FRNRAP. The CDR3 has 14 amino acids. The CDR3 spells CASGPGLGIGEQYF. The CDR3 coding sequence is TGTGCTAGTGGTCCGGGACTGGGGATCGGCGAGCAGTACTTC. Filled out from reference TRBV12-5 and TRBJ2-7, the complete variable domain reads DARVTQTPRHKVTEMGQEVTMRCQPILGHNTVFWYRQTMMQGLELLAYFRNRAPLDDSGMPKDRFSAEMPDATLATLKIQPSEPRDSAVYFCASGPGLGIGEQYFGPGTRLTVT.

This clone was detected only once. Other DNA sequences in this specimen translate into the identical CDR3. The J gene is TRBJ1-1, the V gene TRBV5-1; D unresolved. The germline gives CDR1 SGHRS, CDR2 YFSETQ. This CDR3 comprises 13 residues. Deletions cut 0 bases from V and 1 base from J, with 4 bases between. The CDR3, as DNA: TGCGCCAGCAGCTTGGGGGGGAACACTGAAGCTTTCTTT. This gives the protein CASSLGGNTEAFF.

The chain carries TRBV5-5 and TRBJ1-1; D gene uncertain. Germline loops: CDR1 SGHKS, CDR2 YYEKEE (reference sequence). V gave up 2 bases and J gave up 5 bases, with 10 bases separating them. The length of the CDR3 is 13 residues. The CDR3 nucleotides are TGTGCCAGCAGCTTCGGATTCACAACTGAAGCTTTCTTT. Translated, it gives CASSFGFTTEAFF. The full variable domain, with the rest looked up from reference TRBV5-5 and TRBJ1-1, is DAGVTQSPTHLIKTRGQQVTLRCSPISGHKSVSWYQQVLGQGPQFIFQYYEKEERGRGNFPDRFSARQFPNYSSELNVNALLLGDSALYLCASSFGFTTEAFFGQGTRLTVV.

This chain links TRBV5-6 with TRBJ2-5; D unresolved. The length of the CDR3 is 16 residues. Trimming removed 1 base at V and 1 base at J, with 14 bases between. Per the germline V gene, CDR1 is SGHDT and CDR2 is YYEEEE. The CDR3 DNA sequence: TGTGCCAGCAGCTTGTCGGGTAGAGTAGCCCAAGAGACCCAGTACTTC. Protein: CASSLSGRVAQETQYF.

The CDR3 nucleotides read TGTGCCAGCAGTCCTGCCCGGGACAGGGTCTACGAGCAGTACTTC. This codes for CASSPARDRVYEQYF. The chain combines TRBV6-5 with TRBJ2-7; 9 positions agree with TRBD1. CDR1 MNHEY and CDR2 SVGAGI come from the germline V gene. V trimming: 5 bases; J trimming: 3 bases; junction bases outside the gene matches: 8. This CDR3 contains 15 residues.

J is TRBJ1-1 and V is TRBV7-2; 7 positions match TRBD1. Trimming cost V 5 bases and J 1 base; bases outside gene matches: 4. Per germline, CDR1 SGHTA and CDR2 FQGNSA. This CDR3 region has 14 residues. CDR3 sequence: CASSVGTANTEAFF. DNA of the CDR3: TGTGCCAGCAGCGTTGGGACAGCGAACACTGAAGCTTTCTTT.

This clone was found a few times. The CDR3 nucleotides are TGTGCCAGCAGCTTAGTCGCCGCGGGGGGTCCCTACGAGCAGTACTTC. It specifies CASSLVAAGGPYEQYF. The V call is TRBV11-1, the J call TRBJ2-7; 8 bases map to TRBD2. Germline values: CDR1 SGHAT, CDR2 FQDESV (reference sequence). The CDR3 contains 16 residues. Trimming took 1 base from V and 2 from J; bases not matched to a gene: 7.

The chain uses TRBV28 and TRBJ1-1, with D possibly being TRBD1 (6 bases). CDR1 MDHEN and CDR2 SYDVKM come from the germline V gene. CDR3 length: 17 amino acids. V lost 3 bases and J lost 0, with 17 bases in between. CDR3 in DNA: TGTGCCAGCAGTTTGTCTGGGGGGCGCTTCGTGAACACTGAAGCTTTCTTT. It translates to CASSLSGGRFVNTEAFF.